This T cell receptor beta chain was sequenced during a study of blood T cell repertoires in COVID-19. Donors in Cohort 3 counted as recovered after two negative PCRs, clearance, or symptom resolution. Germline CDR1 is SGHNT and CDR2 is YYREEE (reference sequence). The CDR3 has 16 residues. V was cut by 4 bases and J by 4 bases, with 17 bases left in between. Original processing notes: Reference gene primer amplification gave estimated nucleated cell counts. Libraries were prepared by immunoSEQ multiplex PCR; TCRdb keeps only in-frame clonotypes and omits some of them. The V and J calls and the clone size are those of that table, but D and trimming were determined from the DNA. Counted here are over 250,000 clones, 70% to 90% occurring once; the ten biggest clones make up roughly 5.3%.

The material sequenced was PBMCs or T cells enriched from blood (not recorded which). This rearrangement joins TRBV5-4 to TRBJ1-4; D is uncertain. The TCR was taken from a woman aged 25 to 39 who had recovered from COVID-19. CDR3 loop: CASSPGGVGSNEKLFF. CDR3 nucleotide sequence: TGTGCCAGCAGCCCTGGCGGTGTCGGGAGTAATGAAAAACTGTTTTTT.